This TCR beta chain came from a study of cytomegalovirus exposure and HLA in healthy donors. Findings and caveats of the study: An observed cluster of highly shared sequence variants was recorded as a likely sequencing artifact. Per a prior analysis, the majority of TCR beta V segments were productive roughly 87% or roughly 30% of the time. The study dropped some indistinguishable V segments, TRBV6-2 and TRBV6-3 among them. Donors were assumed by presence/absence analyses to have roughly uniform sequencing depth.

The germline gives CDR1 GTSNPN, CDR2 SVGIG (reference sequence). The CDR3 extends over 11 amino acids. Trimming took 5 bases from V and 7 from J; bases not matched to a gene: 0. Worth noting for this clone: What it recognizes is unknown.

60 Vbeta and 13 Jbeta primers were used in PCR. Clones were sequenced by immunoSEQ multiplex PCR, and TCRdb holds only the in-frame ones, with some missing. The top ten hold 4% to 5.5% of the sample, which has about 160,000 clones, roughly 73% seen once. This receptor was taken from a male donor in good health and CMV-seronegative. The chain is built from TRBV30 and TRBJ1-2; 11 bases are a match to TRBD1. The sequenced material came from PBMCs. The CDR3 sequence: CAWGQGAGYTF. The CDR3 nucleotides read TGTGCCTGGGGACAGGGGGCTGGCTACACCTTC.